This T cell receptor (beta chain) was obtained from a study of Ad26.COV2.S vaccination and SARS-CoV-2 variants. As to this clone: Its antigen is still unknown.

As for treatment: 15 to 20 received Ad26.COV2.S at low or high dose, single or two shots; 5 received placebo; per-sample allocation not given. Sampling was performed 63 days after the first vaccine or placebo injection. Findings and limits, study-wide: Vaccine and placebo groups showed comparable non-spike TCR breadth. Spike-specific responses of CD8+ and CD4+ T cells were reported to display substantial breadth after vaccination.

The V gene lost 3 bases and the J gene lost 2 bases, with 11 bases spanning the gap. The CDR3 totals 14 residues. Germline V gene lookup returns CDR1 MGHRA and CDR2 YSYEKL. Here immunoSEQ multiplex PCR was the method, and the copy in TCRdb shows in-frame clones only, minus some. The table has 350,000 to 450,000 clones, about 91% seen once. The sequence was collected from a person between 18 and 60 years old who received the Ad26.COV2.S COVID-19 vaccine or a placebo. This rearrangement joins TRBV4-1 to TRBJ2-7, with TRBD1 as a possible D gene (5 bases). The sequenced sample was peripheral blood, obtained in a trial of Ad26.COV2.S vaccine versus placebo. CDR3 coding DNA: TGCGCCAGCAGCCATAGGGGCCTCGCCTACGAGCAGTACTTC. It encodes CASSHRGLAYEQYF.